A single sample gave rise to the 20 T cell receptor beta chains below, sequenced in a study of cytomegalovirus exposure and HLA in healthy donors. PCR was performed using 60 Vbeta and 13 Jbeta primers. Profiling relied on immunoSEQ multiplex PCR, and the TCRdb table lists in-frame clones only, not all of them. The sample consists of around 120,000 clones, roughly three quarters of them appearing once. Sequenced input: PBMCs. Source of these receptors: a woman aged 40 to 50 in good health and CMV-seronegative.

This clone was counted only a few times. The CDR3 coding sequence is TGTGCCAGCAGCCTGACCGTGGGACACCAGGGATTTAACACTGAAGCTTTCTTT. Its protein product is CASSLTVGHQGFNTEAFF. V usage is TRBV5-6 and J usage is TRBJ1-1; TRBD1 might be the D (6 bases). The length of the CDR3 is 18 residues. Germline CDR1 and CDR2: SGHDT and YYEEEE. V was shortened by 4 bases and J by 2 bases, with 24 bases between the two germline ends.

This clone was counted a few times. This chain joins TRBV5-1 and TRBJ1-6; D uncertain. Trimming pared 0 bases from V and 9 bases from J, leaving 16 bases between. This CDR3 has 16 amino acids. Germline V lookup: CDR1 SGHRS, CDR2 YFSETQ. The CDR3 sequence is CASSLGEEPRVSPLHF. The CDR3 nucleotides read TGCGCCAGCAGCTTGGGAGAGGAACCGCGGGTTTCACCCCTCCACTTT.

The chain combines TRBV5-8 with TRBJ2-1; 16 bases map to TRBD2. V lost 4 bases and J lost 2; bases outside the gene matches: 6. Germline CDR1 SGHTS, CDR2 YDEGEE. CDR3 length: 18 residues. CDR3 sequence: CASSRMGLAGGPYNEQFF. CDR3 coding DNA: TGTGCCAGCAGCAGGATGGGACTAGCGGGAGGGCCCTACAATGAGCAGTTCTTC.

This clone turned up a few times. The chain joins TRBV6-6 to TRBJ1-1, with 11 bases matching TRBD1. V was pared by 4 bases and J by 4 bases, with 2 bases of the junction left unmatched. The CDR3 length is 14 residues. Germline V lookup: CDR1 MNHNY, CDR2 SVGAGI (reference sequence). CDR3 sequence reads: CASSSGTGGTEAFF. CDR3 coding DNA: TGTGCCAGCAGTTCCGGGACAGGGGGCACTGAAGCTTTCTTT.

This clone appeared a few times. This sequence joins TRBV19 and TRBJ1-2; maybe TRBD1 (6 bases). CDR3 size: 18 residues. Trimming stripped 9 bases from V and 3 bases from J, with 29 bases between. Germline V CDR1 and CDR2: LNHDA, SQIVND (reference sequence). As DNA, the CDR3 is TGTGCCAGCGTGGAGAACACAGGGTCCCCGTTGTTTGACTATGGCTACACCTTC. Its translation: CASVENTGSPLFDYGYTF. The complete variable domain, with remaining parts taken from reference TRBV19 and TRBJ1-2, reads DGGITQSPKYLFRKEGQNVTLSCEQNLNHDAMYWYRQDPGQGLRLIYYSQIVNDFQKGDIAEGYSVSREKKESFPLTVTSAQKNPTAFYLCASVENTGSPLFDYGYTFGSGTRLTVV.

The chain links TRBV19 to TRBJ2-5; 10 nucleotides match TRBD2. The J call may be incorrect, as the DNA end agrees better with TRBJ2-7. The CDR3 has 14 residues. CDR1 and CDR2 from the germline V gene are LNHDA and SQIVND (reference sequence). As DNA, the CDR3 is TGTGCCTCGCGAGGACTAGCGGAGCCCTACGAGCAGTACTTC. It translates to CASRGLAEPYEQYF.

This chain uses TRBV11-2 with TRBJ2-1; TRBD2 is a possible D gene (6 bases). With 4 bases removed from V and 6 bases from J, the gap between germline ends came to 13 bases. The CDR3 contains 14 residues. From germline, CDR1 is SGHAT and CDR2 FQNNGV. As DNA, the CDR3 is TGTGCCAGCAGCTGGGGGGTAGTTATCAATGAGCAGTTCTTC. Translating gives CASSWGVVINEQFF. Variable domain in full (rest from reference TRBV11-2 and TRBJ2-1): EAGVAQSPRYKIIEKRQSVAFWCNPISGHATLYWYQQILGQGPKLLIQFQNNGVVDDSQLPKDRFSAERLKGVDSTLKIQPAKLEDSAVYLCASSWGVVINEQFFGPGTRLTVL.

The V and J genes are TRBV28 and TRBJ2-7; possibly TRBD2 for D (7 bases). The V end lost 2 bases, the J end lost 4 bases, and 12 bases lay between the germline ends. Germline assignment: CDR1 MDHEN and CDR2 SYDVKM. The CDR3 runs 14 residues. The CDR3: CASSLRGGQYEQYF. The CDR3 nucleotides read TGTGCCAGCAGTTTAAGGGGGGGGCAATACGAGCAGTACTTC.

The chain joins TRBV11-2 to TRBJ2-7, with TRBD2 matching over 14 bases. CDR3 length: 16 residues. The V segment lost 4 bases and the J segment 7 bases; nucleotides outside the gene matches: 9. CDR1 is SGHAT and CDR2 is FQNNGV in the germline V gene. The CDR3 coding sequence is TGTGCCAGCAGCTGGGAGCGGGGACTAGCGGGGGATGAGCAGTACTTC. As protein: CASSWERGLAGDEQYF.

This chain connects TRBV28 to TRBJ2-3; possible D gene TRBD2, 6 bases. The V and J ends lost 2 bases and 7 bases respectively, with 19 bases between them. The CDR3 spans 16 residues. The germline CDR1 and CDR2 sequences are MDHEN and SYDVKM. The CDR3 DNA reads as TGTGCCAGCAGTTTACCTCCCGGGACTCTAGGATATACGCAGTATTTT. Protein: CASSLPPGTLGYTQYF.

The rearrangement links TRBV6-1 to TRBJ2-3, with a weak D call TRBD1 (5 bases). Germline V gene sequence: CDR1 MNHNS, CDR2 SASEGT. V was clipped by 3 bases and J by 5 bases, with 15 bases between them. The CDR3 is 15 amino acids. The CDR3: CASSEVNSRGDTQYF. The CDR3 DNA sequence: TGTGCCAGCAGTGAGGTCAACTCAAGGGGAGATACGCAGTATTTT.

This chain links TRBV5-1 with TRBJ2-7; TRBD1 aligns across 10 bases. This CDR3 region has 15 residues. Germline CDR1 SGHRS, CDR2 YFSETQ. Losses at the gene ends were 5 bases for V and 3 bases for J; bases not matched to a gene: 8. The CDR3 DNA reads as TGCGCCAGCAGATTATCGGACAGGGGGTTCTACGAGCAGTACTTC. Translation: CASRLSDRGFYEQYF.

This chain joins TRBV19 and TRBJ1-5, with 7 positions matching TRBD1. Germline loops: CDR1 LNHDA, CDR2 SQIVND (reference sequence). This CDR3 contains 14 residues. Losses at the gene ends were 3 bases for V and 4 bases for J; bases not matched to a gene: 3. The CDR3 region has the DNA TGTGCCAGTAGTATGGGACAGCTTAATCAGCCCCAGCATTTT. Translating gives CASSMGQLNQPQHF.

The rearrangement joins TRBV19 to TRBJ2-1, with D perhaps TRBD1 (7 bases). Germline CDR1 LNHDA, CDR2 SQIVND (reference sequence). The germline V and J ends were trimmed by 5 bases and 13 bases, with 15 bases remaining between them. The CDR3 covers 12 residues. CDR3 coding DNA: TGTGCCAGTAGTCCCGCAGGGGGAGGACAGTTCTTC. Translated: CASSPAGGGQFF. The full variable domain, in which reference TRBV19 and TRBJ2-1 provide the parts outside the CDR3, is DGGITQSPKYLFRKEGQNVTLSCEQNLNHDAMYWYRQDPGQGLRLIYYSQIVNDFQKGDIAEGYSVSREKKESFPLTVTSAQKNPTAFYLCASSPAGGGQFFGPGTRLTVL.

The CDR3 protein is CASSQPGQGYEQYF. CDR3 in DNA: TGTGCCAGCAGTCAACCGGGACAGGGGTACGAGCAGTACTTC. This rearrangement joins TRBV28 to TRBJ2-7; 10 bases map to TRBD1. The CDR3 length is 14 residues. V dropped 5 bases and J dropped 4; count of bases not matched to a gene: 5. Germline V CDR1 and CDR2: MDHEN, SYDVKM.

The chain uses TRBV6-6 and TRBJ1-6; no reliable D call. CDR1 and CDR2 (germline): MNHNY, SVGAGI (reference sequence). The CDR3 sequence is 14 residues long. V lost 6 bases and J 7 bases, leaving 13 bases between the germline ends. The CDR3 here is CASSYQASNSPLHF. The CDR3 DNA sequence: TGTGCCAGCAGCTATCAGGCATCGAATTCACCCCTCCACTTT.

This sequence joins TRBV7-2 and TRBJ2-7; 7 positions agree with TRBD1. Losses at the gene ends were 3 bases for V and 7 bases for J; bases not matched to a gene: 6. Germline V lookup: CDR1 SGHTA, CDR2 FQGNSA. The CDR3 consists of 13 residues. Here the CDR3 DNA reads TGTGCCAGCAGCTTCGACAGGGCCCCAGAGCAGTACTTC. Protein: CASSFDRAPEQYF. The full variable domain, with the rest looked up from reference TRBV7-2 and TRBJ2-7, is GAGVSQSPSNKVTEKGKDVELRCDPISGHTALYWYRQSLGQGLEFLIYFQGNSAPDKSGLPSDRFSAERTGGSVSTLTIQRTQQEDSAVYLCASSFDRAPEQYFGPGTRLTVT.

The chain links TRBV14 to TRBJ1-2, with a tentative D call TRBD1 (5 bases). The length of the CDR3 is 14 residues. Germline CDR1 and CDR2: SGHDN and FVKESK. V shed 4 bases and J shed 7 bases, with 16 bases lying between them. CDR3 DNA: TGTGCCAGCAGCCTCGCGGGGCGAATCCCTGGCTACACCTTC. This codes for CASSLAGRIPGYTF.

The chain carries TRBV5-4 and TRBJ1-1; no firm D call. CDR3 length equals 14 residues. Germline V gives CDR1 SGHNT, CDR2 YYREEE (reference sequence). The germline V and J ends were trimmed by 5 bases and 0 bases, with 11 bases remaining between them. CDR3 sequence reads: CASSRQLMNTEAFF. In DNA form, the CDR3 reads TGTGCCAGCAGTAGACAACTCATGAACACTGAAGCTTTCTTT.

The chain carries TRBV27 and TRBJ2-1; 10 bases match TRBD2. The CDR3 length is 15 residues. After removal of 3 bases from V and 3 bases from J, the junction contained 2 bases not matched to a gene. CDR1 and CDR2 (germline): MNHEY, SMNVEV (reference sequence). For the CDR3, the DNA is TGTGCCAGCAGTTTCTCTAGCGGGAGCTACAATGAGCAGTTCTTC. This encodes CASSFSSGSYNEQFF.